What follows are 10 T cell receptor beta chains derived from one specimen sequenced in a study of CD8+ T cells in alopecia areata. As for treatment: oral pan-JAK inhibitor, 5-10 mg twice daily. Once RNA had been extracted, it was reverse transcribed into cDNA to act as the sequencing template. Assay: immunoSEQ multiplex PCR; the TCRdb copy retains only in-frame clones and omits some. Of approximately 210,000 clones in the sample, roughly 40% were seen once. The source was CD4+ T cells sorted from blood, collected at approximately week 36, from a patient treated with tofacitinib. These receptors all stem from a human donor with alopecia areata.

The J gene is TRBJ2-1, the V gene TRBV7-6, with 12 bases that match TRBD2. Germline V gene data show CDR1 as SGHVS and CDR2 as FNYEAQ. This CDR3 region has 16 residues. J lost 7 bases, V lost 1 base, and 5 bases had no gene match. DNA of the CDR3: TGTGCCAGCAGCTTAGTCCTAGCGGGAGGGAGTAATGAGCAGTTCTTC. This sequence encodes CASSLVLAGGSNEQFF.

V usage is TRBV4-3 and J usage is TRBJ1-1; tentative D call: TRBD1 (5 bases). The germline gives CDR1 LGHNA, CDR2 YSLEER. V dropped 3 bases and J dropped 11 bases, with 16 bases sitting between them. The CDR3 has 13 amino acids. The CDR3 DNA follows: TGCGCCAGCAGCCACCAGGGAGCGCTAGTCGCTTTCTTT. It codes for CASSHQGALVAFF.

The chain links TRBV11-2 to TRBJ2-7; D is undetermined. Germline loops: CDR1 SGHAT, CDR2 FQNNGV. This CDR3 comprises 9 residues. The V and J ends lost 5 bases and 12 bases respectively, with 8 bases between them. CDR3 amino acids: CASSPQPYF. Written as DNA, the CDR3 is TGTGCCAGCAGCCCCCAGCCGTACTTC.

V gene TRBV6-1 combines with J gene TRBJ1-1; possible D gene TRBD1, 5 bases. The V gene's germline CDR1 is MNHNS and CDR2 SASEGT. The V end lost 2 bases, the J end lost 11 bases, and 15 bases lay between the germline ends. The CDR3 sequence is 13 residues long. The CDR3 region is CASSEQWGGTAFF. The CDR3, as DNA: TGTGCCAGCAGTGAACAATGGGGAGGGACGGCTTTCTTT.

The chain links TRBV9 to TRBJ1-5; D call uncertain. The V end was cut by 3 bases, the J end by 0 bases, with 4 bases between. CDR1 and CDR2 (germline): SGDLS, YYNGEE. This CDR3 has 13 amino acids. The CDR3 DNA follows: TGTGCCAGCAGCGGGGGTAGCAATCAGCCCCAGCATTTT. Encoded protein: CASSGGSNQPQHF. The variable domain in full, with the rest retrieved from reference TRBV9 and TRBJ1-5, is DSGVTQTPKHLITATGQRVTLRCSPRSGDLSVYWYQQSLDQGLQFLIQYYNGEERAKGNILERFSAQQFPDLHSELNLSSLELGDSALYFCASSGGSNQPQHFGDGTRLSIL.

The chain has TRBV14 and TRBJ2-1; TRBD2 matches 10 bases. Trimming took 4 bases from V and 9 from J; bases not matched to a gene: 6. There are 14 residues in the CDR3. The germline V gene has CDR1 SGHDN and CDR2 FVKESK. In nucleotides, the CDR3 is TGTGCCAGCAGCCTAGCGGGAGGACGGGTTGAGCAGTTCTTC. Its translation is CASSLAGGRVEQFF.

V usage is TRBV29-1 and J usage is TRBJ2-5; 7 bases are a match to TRBD2. Germline lookup yields CDR1 SQVTM and CDR2 ANQGSEA. J was trimmed by 1 base and V by 7 bases; bases with no gene match: 3. This CDR3 comprises 12 residues. CDR3 DNA sequence: TGCAGCGCCGGGACTACCCAAGAGACCCAGTACTTC. Residues: CSAGTTQETQYF.

CDR3 residues: CASSQAITGTTYEQYF. The CDR3 DNA reads as TGCGCCAGCAGCCAGGCTATAACAGGGACGACCTACGAGCAGTACTTC. The chain recombines TRBV4-1 with TRBJ2-7; D is possibly TRBD1 (6 bases). Germline loops: CDR1 MGHRA, CDR2 YSYEKL. V was cut by 3 bases and J by 2 bases, with 17 bases left in between. The CDR3 spans 16 residues.

The chain employs TRBV9 and TRBJ2-3; D perhaps matches TRBD2 (7 bases). Germline values: CDR1 SGDLS, CDR2 YYNGEE. Trimming stripped 4 bases from V and 6 bases from J, with 30 bases between. This CDR3 comprises 19 residues. CDR3 sequence (DNA): TGTGCCAGCAGCCCTCTCCCGGGGGCTAGCGGAGATAGGTGGGATACGCAGTATTTT. Amino acids: CASSPLPGASGDRWDTQYF.

This clone was found a few times. The V call is TRBV2, the J call TRBJ2-7; D gene uncertain. The CDR3 covers 11 residues. Per germline, CDR1 SNHLY and CDR2 FYNNEI. V shed 6 bases and J shed 6 bases, with 9 bases lying between them. This CDR3 is CASRTGAEQYF. CDR3 sequence (DNA): TGTGCCAGCAGGACTGGAGCCGAGCAGTACTTC.